These 28 T cell receptor beta chains were sequenced from one sample in a study of neurological immune-mediated disorders. MiXCR was run by TCRdb on the 5' RACE reads, yielding one entry per CDR3 protein. The sample lists 60,000 to 70,000 distinct CDR3 sequences; approximately 5.3% were seen once. Sequencing was done on a sample of PBMCs. The receptors were sampled from a human donor with multiple sclerosis. The donor label of this sample is uncertain.

The chain couples TRBV5-1 to TRBJ1-1; TRBD1 might be the D (6 bases). Germline V gene sequence: CDR1 SGHRS, CDR2 YFSETQ. V was cut by 1 base and J by 1 base, with 11 bases left in between. The CDR3 is made up of 15 amino acids. The CDR3 sequence is CASSLPGGRNTEAFF. The CDR3 DNA follows: TGCGCCAGCAGCTTGCCCGGGGGGCGGAACACTGAAGCTTTCTTT. The entire variable domain, with the rest obtained from reference TRBV5-1 and TRBJ1-1, is as follows: KAGVTQTPRYLIKTRGQQVTLSCSPISGHRSVSWYQQTPGQGLQFLFEYFSETQRNKGNFPGRFSGRQFSNSRSEMNVSTLELGDSALYLCASSLPGGRNTEAFFGQGTRLTVV.

This clonotype was counted ten times or more. The CDR3 is CASSLLPGSPLHF. In nucleotides, the CDR3 is TGTGCCAGCAGTTTATTACCCGGATCACCCCTCCACTTT. The chain carries TRBV27 and TRBJ1-6, with D hard to call. Germline CDR1 is MNHEY and CDR2 is SMNVEV (reference sequence). The germline V and J ends were trimmed by 1 base and 10 bases, with 8 bases remaining between them. The CDR3 covers 13 residues.

This clonotype was seen at least ten times. The DNA of the CDR3 is TGTGCCATCAGTCCTAGCGGGGGTAACACCGGGGAGCTGTTTTTT. Translation gives CAISPSGGNTGELFF. This chain joins TRBV10-3 and TRBJ2-2, with TRBD2 matching over 10 bases. The germline V gene encodes CDR1 ENHRY and CDR2 SYGVKD. J lost 2 bases, V lost 5 bases, and 2 bases had no gene match. The CDR3 runs 15 residues.

This clonotype was found many times. The rearrangement joins TRBV20-1 to TRBJ1-2; 7 nucleotides line up with TRBD1. This CDR3 has 12 amino acids. V lost 4 bases and J lost 3; bases outside the gene matches: 2. Germline V gene sequence: CDR1 DFQATT, CDR2 SNEGSKA (reference sequence). The CDR3 is CSAKQGYYGYTF. The CDR3 nucleotides read TGCAGTGCTAAACAGGGGTACTATGGCTACACCTTC.

This clonotype was counted many times. This chain connects TRBV11-2 to TRBJ2-1, with D possibly being TRBD1 (5 bases). V lost 0 bases and J 15 bases, leaving 18 bases between the germline ends. CDR1 is SGHAT and CDR2 is FQNNGV in the germline V gene. CDR3 length: 14 residues. For the CDR3, the DNA is TGTGCCAGCAGCTTAGAGTTCGTAGGGGTTCGAGGGTTCTTC. Encoded protein: CASSLEFVGVRGFF.

The chain is built from TRBV11-2 and TRBJ2-7; D not certain. The CDR3 covers 13 residues. V lost 1 base and J lost 3, with 7 bases in between. Germline values: CDR1 SGHAT, CDR2 FQNNGV. This chain's CDR3 is CASSLADDYEQYF. In DNA form, the CDR3 reads TGTGCCAGCAGCTTAGCGGACGACTACGAGCAGTACTTC.

This clonotype was seen many times. The CDR3 nucleotides are TGTGCCAGCAGCCACCCCGGGGGGCCCTACGAGCAGTACTTC. Amino acid sequence: CASSHPGGPYEQYF. The chain employs TRBV12-3 or TRBV12-4 and TRBJ2-7; possibly TRBD2 for D (7 bases). The V end lost 6 bases, the J end lost 2 bases, and 14 bases lay between the germline ends. This CDR3 contains 14 residues.

This clonotype came up many times. V and J are TRBV5-1 and TRBJ2-7; 8 bases align to TRBD2. In germline, CDR1 is SGHRS, CDR2 YFSETQ. The CDR3 runs 15 residues. V shed 4 bases and J 2 bases; nucleotides not matched to a gene: 8. The CDR3 region is CASSPGGGRTYEQYF. The CDR3 DNA sequence: TGCGCCAGCAGCCCGGGGGGGGGCAGGACCTACGAGCAGTACTTC.

This clonotype has ten or more counts. The rearrangement uses TRBV5-1 and TRBJ2-7; 7 nucleotides agree with TRBD1. CDR1 and CDR2 from the germline V gene are SGHRS and YFSETQ. V lost 2 bases to trimming and J lost 1 base; unmatched junction nucleotides: 3. The CDR3 runs 14 residues. In nucleotides, the CDR3 is TGCGCCAGCAGCTTATTGACAGGGTCCTACGAGCAGTACTTC. Encoded protein: CASSLLTGSYEQYF.

This clonotype came up many times. The J gene is TRBJ1-2, the V gene TRBV3-1; a weak D match, TRBD1 (5 bases). The CDR3 has 17 residues. The germline V gene has CDR1 LGHDT and CDR2 YNNKEL (reference sequence). V was pared by 0 bases and J by 3 bases, with 17 bases between. The CDR3, as DNA: TGTGCCAGCAGCCAAGAAGAGGCTGGCAGGGCCTACTATGGCTACACCTTC. This sequence encodes CASSQEEAGRAYYGYTF.

This clonotype has at least ten counts. This chain links TRBV5-1 with TRBJ1-1, with 8 bases identical to TRBD1. CDR1 and CDR2 from the germline V gene are SGHRS and YFSETQ. This CDR3 has 14 residues. J was trimmed by 4 bases and V by 3 bases; bases with no gene match: 5. CDR3 residues: CASSSDRGRTEAFF. CDR3 nucleotide sequence: TGCGCCAGCAGCTCTGACAGGGGACGCACTGAAGCTTTCTTT.

There are many counts of this clonotype. The chain links TRBV20-1 to TRBJ1-2, with no clear D. CDR3 length equals 11 residues. The V gene lost 5 bases and the J gene lost 8 bases, with 12 bases spanning the gap. The germline V gene encodes CDR1 DFQATT and CDR2 SNEGSKA (reference sequence). The CDR3 DNA sequence: TGCAGTGCTCCCGTGAGTGGGGGCTACACCTTC. This translates into CSAPVSGGYTF.

This clonotype was seen repeatedly, ten times or more. This chain connects TRBV13 to TRBJ1-2, with 7 bases that match TRBD1. Germline CDR1 PRHDT, CDR2 FYEKMQ (reference sequence). This CDR3 comprises 14 residues. J gave up 7 bases and V 3 bases, and 8 bases lay outside the gene matches. The CDR3 DNA sequence: TGTGCCAGCAGCTTTCTACAGGGGAGGGCTGGCTACACCTTC. This encodes CASSFLQGRAGYTF.

This clonotype was seen ten or more times. J is TRBJ1-5 and V is TRBV27, with unresolved D. CDR1 and CDR2 (germline): MNHEY, SMNVEV (reference sequence). V was pared by 6 bases and J by 4 bases, with 10 bases between. The CDR3 runs 13 residues. CDR3 sequence: CASSQDKNQPQHF. The CDR3 DNA reads TGTGCCAGCAGCCAAGACAAGAATCAGCCCCAGCATTTT.

Points on this clonotype: This clone may be a read error of a much larger clone one base away. V and J are TRBV12-3 or TRBV12-4 and TRBJ1-4, with D possibly being TRBD1 (6 bases). Trimming removed 3 bases from V and 7 bases from J, with 15 bases in between. This CDR3 region has 15 residues. The CDR3 protein is CASSLSPRGFEKLFF. CDR3 nucleotide sequence: TGTGCCAGCAGTTTGAGCCCCAGGGGATTTGAAAAACTGTTTTTT.

This clonotype was observed at least ten times. This sequence joins TRBV20-1 and TRBJ1-2; no firm D call. Germline CDR1 DFQATT, CDR2 SNEGSKA (reference sequence). Trimming left V 0 bases short and J 4 bases short, with 9 bases between. There are 13 residues in the CDR3. CDR3 sequence reads: CSARDSASYGYTF. The CDR3 DNA reads TGCAGTGCTAGAGATTCCGCGTCCTATGGCTACACCTTC.

This clonotype appeared many times. The rearrangement links TRBV20-1 to TRBJ1-2, with D unclear. V shed 2 bases and J shed 4 bases, with 23 bases lying between them. The CDR3 consists of 17 residues. Germline assignment: CDR1 DFQATT and CDR2 SNEGSKA (reference sequence). Written as DNA, the CDR3 is TGCAGTGCTAGACCCCAGGACGGGGAGGATATAGGCTATGGCTACACCTTC. It translates to CSARPQDGEDIGYGYTF.

The table lists this clonotype with many counts. The rearrangement uses TRBV5-6 and TRBJ2-1; unclear D gene. Germline-derived CDR1 and CDR2 are SGHDT and YYEEEE. Trimming took off 0 bases at V and 2 bases at J, with 9 bases between the two ends. This CDR3 is built from 15 residues. The CDR3 reads CASSLAATPYNEQFF. Here the CDR3 DNA reads TGTGCCAGCAGCTTGGCCGCCACCCCCTACAATGAGCAGTTCTTC.

This clonotype was seen many times. The chain couples TRBV20-1 to TRBJ2-7; TRBD2 agrees at 7 bases. With 5 bases clipped from V and 6 bases from J, the junction kept 10 bases outside the gene matches. The germline V gene encodes CDR1 DFQATT and CDR2 SNEGSKA (reference sequence). The CDR3 extends over 13 amino acids. The CDR3 protein is CSAAGTTYGEQYF. The CDR3 DNA is TGCAGTGCTGCCGGGACTACGTATGGCGAGCAGTACTTC.

The table lists this clonotype with many counts. This chain joins TRBV12-3 or TRBV12-4 and TRBJ2-1; D may be TRBD1 or TRBD2 (5 bases each). Trimming took 3 bases from V and 4 from J, leaving 13 bases between them. The CDR3 has 15 residues. The CDR3: CASSFIGAVYNEQFF. Here the CDR3 DNA reads TGTGCCAGCAGTTTCATCGGGGCAGTTTACAATGAGCAGTTCTTC.

The chain combines TRBV4-3 with TRBJ2-1; no clear D. The CDR3 totals 13 residues. The V gene lost 2 bases and the J gene lost 4 bases, with 6 bases spanning the gap. Germline V gives CDR1 LGHNA, CDR2 YSLEER. CDR3: CASSQLRYNEQFF. The CDR3 coding sequence is TGCGCCAGCAGCCAACTAAGATACAATGAGCAGTTCTTC.

This clonotype was recorded at least ten times. Just one base apart from a much larger clone, this may be a read error. The V call is TRBV7-9, the J call TRBJ1-5; maybe TRBD1 (5 bases). The CDR3 extends over 13 amino acids. The V gene's germline CDR1 is SEHNR and CDR2 FQNEAQ (reference sequence). Trimming took 3 bases from V and 4 from J, leaving 7 bases between them. The DNA for the CDR3 is TGTGCCAGCAGCTTTGACAGAAATCAGCCCCAGCATTTT. Encoded protein: CASSFDRNQPQHF.

At least ten counts were recorded for this clonotype. The gene calls are TRBV5-1 and TRBJ2-5, with D possibly matching TRBD2 (5 bases). Deletions cut 4 bases from V and 5 bases from J, with 12 bases between. Germline values: CDR1 SGHRS, CDR2 YFSETQ. The CDR3 consists of 13 residues. CDR3 DNA sequence: TGCGCCAGCAGCCTGACTAATTACGAGACCCAGTACTTC. This encodes CASSLTNYETQYF.

This clonotype was seen ten or more times. This rearrangement joins TRBV5-1 to TRBJ2-7; D is undetermined. This CDR3 contains 13 residues. Germline V gene sequence: CDR1 SGHRS, CDR2 YFSETQ. V was pared by 2 bases and J by 2 bases, with 8 bases between. The CDR3 is CASSFVGTYEQYF. The CDR3 DNA reads TGCGCCAGCAGCTTCGTCGGAACCTACGAGCAGTACTTC.

The genes are TRBV3-1 and TRBJ2-1; 11 nucleotides match TRBD2. This CDR3 has 16 residues. V shed 0 bases and J 7 bases; nucleotides not matched to a gene: 5. CDR1 is LGHDT, CDR2 YNNKEL, per germline (reference sequence). This CDR3 reads CASSQDLTSGDNEQFF. CDR3 sequence (DNA): TGTGCCAGCAGCCAAGACCTGACTAGCGGGGATAATGAGCAGTTCTTC.

The chain is built from TRBV6-2 or TRBV6-3 and TRBJ1-5; D is ambiguous. This CDR3 region has 12 residues. Germline V gives CDR1 MNHEY, CDR2 SVGEGT. Trimming took off 7 bases at V and 6 bases at J, with 10 bases between the two ends. CDR3 DNA: TGTGCCAGCAAAGGGAATTTTCAGCCCCAGCATTTT. Its translation is CASKGNFQPQHF.

At least ten counts were recorded for this clonotype. The chain carries TRBV5-1 and TRBJ1-2; TRBD1 might be the D (5 bases). This CDR3 contains 14 residues. V lost 5 bases, J lost 6 bases, and 17 bases lay in between. Germline CDR1 SGHRS, CDR2 YFSETQ. The CDR3 reads CASRDGTARDGYTF. For the CDR3, the DNA is TGCGCCAGCAGAGATGGGACTGCCCGGGATGGCTACACCTTC.

This clonotype was found many times. The rearrangement joins TRBV5-1 to TRBJ1-2; the D is unclear. The CDR3 length is 13 residues. Trimming removed 3 bases from V and 1 base from J, with 7 bases in between. Germline CDR1 is SGHRS and CDR2 is YFSETQ. The CDR3 nucleotides read TGCGCCAGCAGCTCAACGGTTAACTATGGCTACACCTTC. Translating it yields CASSSTVNYGYTF. Based on the CDR3 plus reference TRBV5-1 and TRBJ1-2, the full variable domain is KAGVTQTPRYLIKTRGQQVTLSCSPISGHRSVSWYQQTPGQGLQFLFEYFSETQRNKGNFPGRFSGRQFSNSRSEMNVSTLELGDSALYLCASSSTVNYGYTFGSGTRLTVV.